This TCR beta chain was sequenced for a study of cytomegalovirus exposure and HLA in healthy donors. Notes on the study in general: It was found in a later analysis that first-cohort TCR clusters tended to co-occur in the 120 validation repertoires.

In germline, CDR1 is MNHEY, CDR2 SVGAGI. V was pared by 6 bases and J by 2 bases, with 11 bases between. The CDR3 covers 14 residues. A remark on this clone: The antigen is not known.

Sequencing used immunoSEQ multiplex PCR; TCRdb keeps in-frame clones, though not all of them. The sample yields about 340,000 clones, about nine tenths seen once. The clonotype comes from a woman under 30 in good health and CMV-seronegative. The chain is built from TRBV6-5 and TRBJ1-5; a possible D gene is TRBD1 (5 bases). Sequencing was done on a sample of PBMCs. The CDR3 sequence: CASRQAGGNQPQHF. The CDR3 region has the DNA TGTGCCAGCAGACAGGCAGGTGGCAATCAGCCCCAGCATTTT.